Shown below are 18 T cell receptor beta chains from a single sample sequenced in a study of cytomegalovirus exposure and HLA in healthy donors (TCRdb year 2017). Library construction relied on the immunoSEQ multiplex PCR assay. A mixture of 60 forward primers for TCR Vbeta segments and 13 reverse primers for TCR Jbeta segments was used in the multiplex PCR. Sourced from immuneACCESS, this table was stored by TCRdb with only in-frame sequences that have V and J called. A share of the clones is absent; for the studies checked, an unresolved V gene accounts for under half, and the remainder has no known explanation. The sample table contains under 90,000 clones; only one count was recorded for around 82% of them. The top ten constitute around 3.5% of the sample. Sequences were obtained from PBMCs. These receptors all come from a man aged 35-49 years in good health and CMV-seronegative.

The V call is TRBV21-1, the J call TRBJ1-2; no DNA check was done on the table's D call, TRBD1. TRBV21-1 is designated a pseudogene. This CDR3 is 15 amino acids long. CDR3 DNA: TGTGCCAGCAGCATAAACCCGACAGGGGACGGTGGCTACACCTTC. Its protein product is CASSINPTGDGGYTF.

The chain couples TRBV7-2 to TRBJ2-5; 9 nucleotides line up with TRBD2. The CDR3 is 16 amino acids. V was clipped by 1 base and J by 4 bases; unmatched bases: 7. Germline CDR1 and CDR2: SGHTA and FQGNSA. CDR3 residues: CASSLVWRGGRETQYF. The CDR3 DNA sequence: TGTGCCAGCAGCTTAGTGTGGCGGGGGGGCCGAGAGACCCAGTACTTC.

The V call is TRBV6-5, the J call TRBJ1-5; no clear D gene. Germline V gives CDR1 MNHEY, CDR2 SVGAGI. This CDR3 comprises 14 residues. The ends were cut back, 6 bases at V and 6 bases at J, with 15 bases in the middle. Here the CDR3 reads CASSRTRSSQPQHF. CDR3 DNA sequence: TGTGCCAGCAGCCGGACTAGATCTAGTCAGCCCCAGCATTTT.

This rearrangement joins TRBV7-2 to TRBJ2-5; TRBD1 matches at 7 bases. This CDR3 has 15 amino acids. The V gene end was trimmed by 3 bases and the J gene end by 3 bases; junction bases not matched to a gene: 7. CDR1 SGHTA and CDR2 FQGNSA come from the germline V gene. CDR3 amino acids: CASSFSPGQKETQYF. For the CDR3, the DNA is TGTGCCAGCAGCTTTTCCCCGGGACAGAAAGAGACCCAGTACTTC.

The J gene is TRBJ1-6, the V gene TRBV5-1, with D maybe TRBD1 (6 bases). V lost 2 bases, J lost 1 base, and 10 bases lay in between. The CDR3 runs to 16 residues. Germline V gene data show CDR1 as SGHRS and CDR2 as YFSETQ. Written as DNA, the CDR3 is TGCGCCAGCAGCTTAACAGGGAAGTCCTATAATTCACCCCTCCACTTT. Translation gives CASSLTGKSYNSPLHF.

The chain couples TRBV7-9 to TRBJ1-2, with 8 positions matching TRBD1. CDR1 is SEHNR, CDR2 FQNEAQ, per germline (reference sequence). The CDR3 is 13 residues long. V dropped 3 bases and J dropped 8; count of bases not matched to a gene: 5. The CDR3, as DNA: TGTGCCAGCAGCTTTATACAGGGGGGCGGCTACACCTTC. The encoded protein is CASSFIQGGGYTF.

For this clone: Mismatch with germline at one junction end may stem from a read error. V and J are TRBV5-1 and TRBJ2-7; tentative D call: TRBD2 (7 bases). The CDR3 has 16 amino acids. The germline gives CDR1 SGHRS, CDR2 YFSETQ. CDR3 sequence (DNA): TGCGCCAGCAGCACCATCGACGGGGGGCCCTCCTGCGAGCAGTACTTC. This codes for CASSTIDGGPSCEQYF.

This chain connects TRBV5-1 to TRBJ1-2, with TRBD1 identical over 7 bases. CDR1 and CDR2 from the germline V gene are SGHRS and YFSETQ. Losses at the gene ends were 4 bases for V and 1 base for J; bases not matched to a gene: 4. The CDR3 sequence is 14 residues long. Here the CDR3 DNA reads TGCGCCAGCAGCGGGCAGGGGGTTAACTATGGCTACACCTTC. Protein product: CASSGQGVNYGYTF.

This sequence joins TRBV6-6 and TRBJ2-5; tentative D call: TRBD1 (6 bases). This CDR3 comprises 13 residues. V lost 4 bases to trimming and J lost 2 bases, with 8 bases between them. From germline, CDR1 is MNHNY and CDR2 SVGAGI (reference sequence). Here the CDR3 reads CASSSQGQETQYF. CDR3 bases: TGTGCCAGCAGTTCACAGGGTCAAGAGACCCAGTACTTC.

This chain joins TRBV29-1 and TRBJ1-1; D perhaps matches TRBD1 (6 bases). The CDR3 is made up of 13 amino acids. Germline-derived CDR1 and CDR2 are SQVTM and ANQGSEA. Deletions cut 3 bases from V and 7 bases from J, with 15 bases between. This CDR3 is CSVDGYRAGEAFF. The CDR3 DNA is TGCAGCGTTGATGGATACAGGGCCGGTGAAGCTTTCTTT.

J is TRBJ1-1 and V is TRBV2; tentatively, D is TRBD1 (6 bases). The germline V gene encodes CDR1 SNHLY and CDR2 FYNNEI. Trimming pared 6 bases from V and 0 bases from J, leaving 11 bases between. CDR3 size: 14 residues. As DNA, the CDR3 is TGTGCCAGCAGAACACAGGGAGTGAACACTGAAGCTTTCTTT. It yields the protein CASRTQGVNTEAFF.

In this sample, this clone turned up once. The chain combines TRBV6-6 with TRBJ2-5; the D is unclear. Germline CDR1 is MNHNY and CDR2 is SVGAGI (reference sequence). This CDR3 region has 12 residues. The ends were cut back, 5 bases at V and 3 bases at J, with 7 bases in the middle. CDR3 bases: TGTGCCAGCAGTCCACGAGAAGAGACCCAGTACTTC. Amino acid sequence: CASSPREETQYF.

The CDR3 DNA reads TGTGCCAGCAGTAAGACTGAGGTTGAGTACTTC. Translation: CASSKTEVEYF. This chain links TRBV2 with TRBJ2-5; D unclear. The CDR3 has 11 residues. The germline gives CDR1 SNHLY, CDR2 FYNNEI. Between the trimmed V and J ends, which lost 5 bases and 12 bases, there was a span of 13 bases.

CDR3 nucleotides: TGTGCCAGCTCACCACCTGACAGGGGAGCTTTCTTT. It yields the protein CASSPPDRGAFF. The rearrangement joins TRBV18 to TRBJ1-1, with TRBD1 identical over 8 bases. Germline CDR1 reads KGHSH; CDR2 reads LQKENI. With 0 bases clipped from V and 10 bases from J, the junction kept 1 base outside the gene matches. This CDR3 region has 12 residues.

The rearrangement joins TRBV10-2 to TRBJ1-6; tentatively, D is TRBD1 (6 bases). The germline V and J ends were trimmed by 2 bases and 9 bases, with 8 bases remaining between them. This CDR3 comprises 13 residues. The germline V gene encodes CDR1 WSHSY and CDR2 SAAADI. Here the CDR3 DNA reads TGCGCCAGCAGTGAGACAGGGATTTCACCCCTCCACTTT. Its protein product is CASSETGISPLHF.

This chain connects TRBV29-1 to TRBJ2-2; the match to TRBD1 covers 7 bases. After removal of 7 bases from V and 3 bases from J, the junction contained 11 bases not matched to a gene. Per the germline V gene, CDR1 is SQVTM and CDR2 is ANQGSEA. The CDR3 covers 15 residues. DNA for the CDR3: TGCAGCGCCGCGGGCAGGGGGACCGACACCGGGGAGCTGTTTTTT. Translating it yields CSAAGRGTDTGELFF.

The rearrangement links TRBV19 to TRBJ1-2; 8 positions agree with TRBD1. The germline CDR1 and CDR2 sequences are LNHDA and SQIVND (reference sequence). The length of the CDR3 is 15 residues. The junction had 18 bases not matched to a gene; V was cut back by 5 bases and J by 13 bases. The CDR3 sequence is CASSEGDRPRQSFTF. The CDR3 DNA follows: TGTGCCAGTAGTGAAGGGGACAGGCCCCGTCAGAGTTTCACCTTC.

The J gene is TRBJ1-4, the V gene TRBV7-2; D may be TRBD1 (5 bases). The germline V gene encodes CDR1 SGHTA and CDR2 FQGNSA. The CDR3 contains 14 residues. Trimming shortened V by 7 bases and J by 8 bases, and 17 bases separated the two germline ends. Written as DNA, the CDR3 is TGTGCCAGCACCCCGGGGGGGGAAGGGGAAAAACTGTTTTTT. Translating gives CASTPGGEGEKLFF.